These 10 T cell receptor beta chains were sequenced from one sample in a study of blood T cells in healthy people across ages. With a J-beta primer mix and a sample-barcoded 5' primer, a second PCR ran about 7 to 12 cycles. In TCRdb, the 5' RACE reads were re-called with MiXCR into one record per CDR3 protein. The sample holds hundreds of thousands of distinct CDR3 sequences, around 21% seen once. Specimen: blood. These receptors came from a man aged 70-80 years in good health.

This chain connects TRBV3-1 to TRBJ2-3; D is unresolved. V lost 4 bases and J lost 6, with 11 bases in between. Germline lookup yields CDR1 LGHDT and CDR2 YNNKEL (reference sequence). This CDR3 is 13 amino acids long. Here the CDR3 reads CASSPTFSDTQYF. The CDR3 region has the DNA TGTGCCAGCAGCCCGACTTTTTCCGATACGCAGTATTTT.

The chain has TRBV5-1 and TRBJ2-5, with 7 nucleotides matching TRBD2. The germline CDR1 and CDR2 sequences are SGHRS and YFSETQ. Trimming at V came to 1 base and at J to 2 bases, leaving 8 bases not matched to a gene. This CDR3 is 16 amino acids long. CDR3 coding DNA: TGCGCCAGCAGCTTGTCGGCTAGCGGAGTACAAGAGACCCAGTACTTC. It is translated as CASSLSASGVQETQYF.

This clonotype occurred a few times. At one end the junction does not follow the germline gene, possibly because of a read error. V usage is TRBV6-5 and J usage is TRBJ1-4; no reliable D call. The CDR3 has 15 amino acids. Germline CDR1 MNHEY, CDR2 SVGAGI. The CDR3 sequence: CASSLLGARNEKPFF. The CDR3 DNA follows: TGTGCCAGCAGTTTGTTGGGAGCTCGAAATGAAAAACCGTTTTTT.

The V gene is TRBV5-1, the J gene TRBJ2-5; D unresolved. The CDR3 is made up of 15 amino acids. V was cut by 0 bases and J by 1 base, with 10 bases left in between. Germline V gene sequence: CDR1 SGHRS, CDR2 YFSETQ. CDR3: CASSLVSSRQETQYF. CDR3 bases: TGCGCCAGCAGCTTGGTCTCCAGTCGCCAAGAGACCCAGTACTTC.

V usage is TRBV12-3 or TRBV12-4 and J usage is TRBJ2-5, with TRBD2 matching over 11 bases. The CDR3 has 16 residues. V gave up 0 bases and J gave up 7 bases; unmatched junction bases: 7. The CDR3 DNA reads as TGTGCCAGCAGTTTAGCGAATGGACTAGCGGGCGGGACCCAGTACTTC. Translation: CASSLANGLAGGTQYF.

This clonotype was found a few times. V and J are TRBV14 and TRBJ2-5; D is undetermined. CDR1 and CDR2 from the germline V gene are SGHDN and FVKESK. This CDR3 contains 13 residues. Trimming took 4 bases from V and 5 from J, leaving 11 bases between them. CDR3 coding DNA: TGTGCCAGCAGCCTAGACTCGTGGGAGACCCAGTACTTC. This sequence encodes CASSLDSWETQYF. The full variable domain, rest sourced from reference TRBV14 and TRBJ2-5, is EAGVTQFPSHSVIEKGQTVTLRCDPISGHDNLYWYRRVMGKEIKFLLHFVKESKQDESGMPNNRFLAERTGGTYSTLKVQPAELEDSGVYFCASSLDSWETQYFGPGTRLLVL.

This clonotype was seen more than once but under ten times. The chain joins TRBV29-1 to TRBJ1-6, with TRBD1 identical over 7 bases. Germline assignment: CDR1 SQVTM and CDR2 ANQGSEA. The CDR3 has 13 residues. V lost 6 bases to trimming and J lost 11 bases; unmatched junction nucleotides: 10. The CDR3: CSVRQGFDPPLHF. The CDR3 nucleotides are TGCAGCGTACGACAGGGTTTTGATCCACCCCTCCACTTT.

The V gene is TRBV20-1, the J gene TRBJ2-5, with a weak D call TRBD1 (6 bases). The germline V gene has CDR1 DFQATT and CDR2 SNEGSKA (reference sequence). The CDR3 runs to 13 residues. Trimming cost V 5 bases and J 1 base, with 11 bases left between them. CDR3 amino acids: CSARGQFQETQYF. Written as DNA, the CDR3 is TGCAGTGCTCGCGGACAGTTCCAAGAGACCCAGTACTTC.

This sequence joins TRBV5-1 and TRBJ2-5; D is ambiguous. The J call may be mistaken, given a closer DNA end match to TRBJ2-1. The CDR3 extends over 12 amino acids. The germline CDR1 and CDR2 sequences are SGHRS and YFSETQ. CDR3 DNA: TGCGCCAGCAGCTTGGTAGGGAAGGAGCAGTTCTTC. Translating gives CASSLVGKEQFF.

This clonotype has only a few counts. The genes are TRBV20-1 and TRBJ2-1; no definite D call. Germline loops: CDR1 DFQATT, CDR2 SNEGSKA (reference sequence). The CDR3 runs 14 residues. V lost 2 bases and J 0 bases, leaving 8 bases between the germline ends. The CDR3, as DNA: TGCAGTGCTAGATTAGTGAGCTCCTACAATGAGCAGTTCTTC. It yields the protein CSARLVSSYNEQFF.